A single sample gave rise to the 12 T cell receptor beta chains below, sequenced in a study of blood T cell repertoires in COVID-19 (dated by TCRdb to 2018 to 2021). Library preparation used the immunoSEQ multiplex PCR assay. The clones in this table, taken by TCRdb from immuneACCESS, are in-frame only. Not every clone is retained; where verified, under half of the shortfall comes from an unresolved V gene, and the cause of the rest is unknown. The sample profile shows about 220,000 clones; 84% of them were found once. In total, the top ten clones hold about 7% of the sample. Sequenced material: PBMCs or T cells enriched from blood (not recorded which). The receptors come from a middle-aged woman who had recovered from COVID-19.

V and J are TRBV5-1 and TRBJ2-3; D is possibly TRBD2 (6 bases). The germline V and J ends were trimmed by 5 bases and 5 bases, with 9 bases remaining between them. The germline V gene has CDR1 SGHRS and CDR2 YFSETQ. The length of the CDR3 is 12 residues. This CDR3 is CASSPEGDTQYF. The CDR3 region has the DNA TGCGCCAGCAGTCCGGAGGGAGATACGCAGTATTTT. The full variable domain, its missing parts supplied by reference TRBV5-1 and TRBJ2-3, is KAGVTQTPRYLIKTRGQQVTLSCSPISGHRSVSWYQQTPGQGLQFLFEYFSETQRNKGNFPGRFSGRQFSNSRSEMNVSTLELGDSALYLCASSPEGDTQYFGPGTRLTVL.

In regard to this clone: This specimen includes other DNA sequences encoding the same CDR3. This chain joins TRBV10-3 and TRBJ1-3; D is ambiguous. Germline V gives CDR1 ENHRY, CDR2 SYGVKD. There are 14 residues in the CDR3. Trimming removed 3 bases at V and 0 bases at J, with 6 bases between. The CDR3 DNA reads TGTGCCATCAGTGACCGCAGCTCTGGAAACACCATATATTTT. Its protein is CAISDRSSGNTIYF.

This clone was observed a single time. The chain couples TRBV11-2 to TRBJ2-1, with D unresolved. This CDR3 contains 15 residues. The V end was cut by 2 bases, the J end by 8 bases, with 16 bases between. Germline CDR1 reads SGHAT; CDR2 reads FQNNGV. The DNA of the CDR3 is TGTGCCAGCAGCTTAACGACGAGACTCTCCGATGAGCAGTTCTTC. Translating it yields CASSLTTRLSDEQFF.

CDR3: CASSVGGSYEQYF. CDR3 bases: TGTGCCAGCAGTGTCGGGGGCTCCTACGAGCAGTACTTC. The rearrangement uses TRBV7-3 and TRBJ2-7; perhaps TRBD2 as D (6 bases). This CDR3 comprises 13 residues. Germline loops: CDR1 SGHTA, CDR2 FQGTGA. The V gene lost 6 bases and the J gene lost 0 bases, with 9 bases spanning the gap.

The chain has TRBV5-1 and TRBJ1-2; 7 nucleotides agree with TRBD1. Trimming took 6 bases from V and 4 from J; bases not matched to a gene: 3. The germline V gene has CDR1 SGHRS and CDR2 YFSETQ. The CDR3 loop spans 12 amino acids. The CDR3 loop reads CASKQGTYGYTF. For the CDR3, the DNA is TGCGCCAGCAAACAGGGGACCTATGGCTACACCTTC.

This clone was picked up one time. This chain uses TRBV7-8 with TRBJ2-2, with TRBD2 as a possible D gene (5 bases). The CDR3 loop spans 17 amino acids. Germline V gene lookup returns CDR1 SGHVS and CDR2 FQNEAQ. V lost 5 bases and J lost 1, with 17 bases in between. DNA of the CDR3: TGTGCCAGCAGCCCCGGGGTAGCGTACTTGAACACCGGGGAGCTGTTTTTT. This sequence encodes CASSPGVAYLNTGELFF.

The CDR3 is CASSLAGTSGADTQYF. CDR3 in DNA: TGTGCCAGCAGCTTAGCCGGGACTAGCGGAGCAGATACGCAGTATTTT. This chain joins TRBV7-2 and TRBJ2-3, with 11 bases identical to TRBD2. The CDR3 totals 16 residues. Germline-derived CDR1 and CDR2 are SGHTA and FQGNSA. Germline trimming cut 0 bases from V and 4 bases from J; bases unmatched to any gene: 3.

This chain uses TRBV19 with TRBJ2-5; D not certain. This CDR3 is built from 13 residues. V lost 4 bases to trimming and J lost 1 base, with 7 bases between them. Germline V gene lookup returns CDR1 LNHDA and CDR2 SQIVND (reference sequence). The CDR3 loop reads CASSTVTQETQYF. In nucleotides, the CDR3 is TGTGCCAGTAGTACGGTTACCCAAGAGACCCAGTACTTC.

The chain employs TRBV7-2 and TRBJ2-2; no firm D call. The V end lost 1 base, the J end lost 0 bases, and 9 bases lay between the germline ends. This CDR3 comprises 16 residues. CDR1 is SGHTA and CDR2 is FQGNSA in the germline V gene. CDR3 DNA sequence: TGTGCCAGCAGCTTAGTAGGCGGCCCGAACACCGGGGAGCTGTTTTTT. Translating it yields CASSLVGGPNTGELFF.

The chain is built from TRBV15 and TRBJ2-1; 7 nucleotides align to TRBD1. J gave up 2 bases and V 0 bases, and 1 base lay outside the gene matches. Germline lookup yields CDR1 LNHNV and CDR2 YYDKDF (reference sequence). The CDR3 has 15 residues. The CDR3 region has the DNA TGTGCCACCAGCAGAGAGACAGGGACCTACAATGAGCAGTTCTTC. This encodes CATSRETGTYNEQFF. Variable domain in full (rest from reference TRBV15 and TRBJ2-1): DAMVIQNPRYQVTQFGKPVTLSCSQTLNHNVMYWYQQKSSQAPKLLFHYYDKDFNNEADTPDNFQSRRPNTSFCFLDIRSPGLGDTAMYLCATSRETGTYNEQFFGPGTRLTVL.

V and J are TRBV3-1 (or the pseudogene TRBV3-2) and TRBJ2-1, with 9 bases lining up with TRBD2. V lost 3 bases to trimming and J lost 1 base; unmatched junction nucleotides: 1. The CDR3 has 15 residues. Germline assignment: CDR1 LGHDT and CDR2 YNNKEL (reference sequence). The CDR3 reads CASSQGLASYNEQFF. CDR3 sequence (DNA): TGTGCCAGCAGCCAGGGACTAGCATCCTACAATGAGCAGTTCTTC.

V is TRBV19 and J is TRBJ2-7; 11 bases agree with TRBD2. Looked up from germline, CDR1 is LNHDA and CDR2 is SQIVND (reference sequence). The CDR3 is 14 amino acids. With V trimmed by 6 bases and J by 2 bases, 3 bases remained unmatched. The chain's CDR3 is CASSISGRAYEQYF. The CDR3 region has the DNA TGTGCCAGTAGCATTAGCGGGAGGGCCTACGAGCAGTACTTC.